In its sample, the clone carrying this TCR beta chain was seen once. Its cognate antigen is unknown. This sample is drawn from a study of long-term antiretroviral therapy in people with HIV. Trimming left V 6 bases short and J 2 bases short, with 17 bases between. In germline, CDR1 is LGHNA, CDR2 YSLEER. This CDR3 spans 17 amino acids. Until DNA extraction, the samples held between roughly 1-10 million cryopreserved PBMC. Version v3.0 of the immunoSEQ assay was performed at survey level. The protocol was immunoSEQ multiplex PCR, while the TCRdb copy is restricted to in-frame clones and leaves out a portion. The sample consists of some 30,000 clones, roughly 97% of them appearing once. Overall study results and limits: CDR3 lengths in HIV samples spanned a narrower range than controls. With ART, diversity went up but was still lower than in transplant donor controls.

This clonotype originated in a man aged 25-45 years with HIV. The gene calls are TRBV4-3 and TRBJ2-6, with D possibly matching TRBD1 (6 bases). The specimen comprised unsorted PBMCs, sampled 7.6 years after starting antiretroviral therapy. CDR3 residues: CASSRDPQGTGANVLTF. CDR3 coding DNA: TGCGCCAGCAGTCGGGACCCACAGGGAACTGGGGCCAACGTCCTGACTTTC.